The rows below give T cell receptor beta chains drawn from one sample of a study of T-cell reconstitution after alpha-beta-depleted transplantation in children. Using its own MiXCR run on the PCR reads, TCRdb lists one record per CDR3 protein. Of a few hundred thousand distinct CDR3 sequences detected, over 20% appear once; the ten largest clones hold about a tenth. The sequences come from PBMCs, mostly from graft donor cells, collected 180 days after TCRalphabeta/CD19-depleted stem cell transplant. The origin of the receptors is a male patient younger than 18 who had a stem cell transplant for acute lymphoblastic leukemia, so the T cells may come from the graft donor. Both conserved end residues are trimmed from each CDR3. Each record gives: CDR3 length, clone size, V gene, J gene, CDR3 protein. The size entry is marked missing in some rows and otherwise reads once, few, many or a size class.

11	-	TRBV20-1	TRBJ2-3	SARGPGTDTQY
13	few	TRBV7-9	TRBJ2-7	ASSLLTSDSYEQY
12	many	TRBV4-1	TRBJ2-1	ATKEALSYNEQF
10	-	TRBV24-1	TRBJ1-5	ATSDLNQPQH
13	-	TRBV5-1	TRBJ1-1	ASSLLIRESTEAF
10	few	TRBV29-1	TRBJ1-2	SVERERWGYT
13	-	TRBV5-1	TRBJ2-4	ASSLSGGAKNIQY
12	-	TRBV12-3/TRBV12-4	TRBJ2-7	ASSPRLGGLEQY
11	-	TRBV7-8	TRBJ2-7	ASSLSRPSEQY
12	-	TRBV12-3/TRBV12-4	TRBJ2-5	ASSLTRLLTTQY
10	-	TRBV20-1	TRBJ1-3	SAKALHSTIY
11	few	TRBV27	TRBJ1-2	ASSPATITGYT
13	-	TRBV7-9	TRBJ2-2	ASSFLAGVGGELF
12	few	TRBV18	TRBJ1-3	ASSTRTGPNTIY
13	few	TRBV7-9	TRBJ2-2	AIPPVVAPSGELF
12	many	TRBV5-1	TRBJ2-7	ASSWTSGSSEQY
16	once	TRBV4-1	TRBJ2-5	ASSHLGRTSGFQETLY
13	-	TRBV12-3/TRBV12-4	TRBJ2-6	ASSLQGAGANVLT
15	few	TRBV4-1	TRBJ2-2	ASRDGLAGINTGELF
14	-	TRBV29-1	TRBJ2-7	SVITMETGNFYEQY
12	-	TRBV7-3	TRBJ2-5	ASSLRGQQETQY
14	-	TRBV9	TRBJ1-2	ASSVDREEINYGYT
12	many	TRBV5-1	TRBJ2-1	ASSLGRLLNEQF
15	-	TRBV4-2	TRBJ2-1	ASSQGGLAGANNEQF
12	few	TRBV7-6	TRBJ2-7	ASSEREGSYEQY
10	few	TRBV20-1	TRBJ1-1	SARSRYTEAF
14	few	TRBV6-2/TRBV6-3	TRBJ2-5	ASRMTIRLAEETQY
14	-	TRBV6-5	TRBJ1-3	ASSYWDRGIGNTIY
12	-	TRBV5-5	TRBJ1-2	ASSGRGSNYGYT
13	few	TRBV7-8	TRBJ1-1	ASTGRGNMNTEAF
12	many	TRBV7-8	TRBJ2-3	ASSSSAPTDTQY
15	few	TRBV18	TRBJ2-1	ASSPNHRRFSHNEQF
11	-	TRBV9	TRBJ2-1	ASSVSRRDEQF
15	-	TRBV12-3/TRBV12-4	TRBJ2-2	ASSARGLRLDTGELF
11	-	TRBV6-2/TRBV6-3	TRBJ2-1	ASSYVGFAEQF
11	-	TRBV5-1	TRBJ1-1	ASSSGTDTEAF
14	few	TRBV15	TRBJ1-5	ATTSGPLLTDQPQH
15	few	TRBV11-2	TRBJ2-1	ASSLELAGVHYNEQF
10	few	TRBV6-5	TRBJ2-3	ASSSQADTQY
14	few	TRBV12-3/TRBV12-4	TRBJ2-7	ASSPGTSGSLYEQY
11	-	TRBV5-1	TRBJ2-5	ASRWDTQETQY
11	-	TRBV12-3/TRBV12-4	TRBJ1-1	ASTPRRVTEAF
14	-	TRBV3-1	TRBJ2-5	ASSQDEGGRKETQY
13	-	TRBV7-9	TRBJ2-7	ASSFSLGLSYEQY
11	-	TRBV4-1	TRBJ2-1	ASSRLDGNEQF
12	-	TRBV7-8	TRBJ2-7	ASSARQGVVEQY
12	-	TRBV3-1	TRBJ2-1	ASSPNTRNNEQF
12	-	TRBV12-3/TRBV12-4	TRBJ2-7	ASSSPTGGYEQY
16	-	TRBV6-4	TRBJ2-6	ASSDSGGRVSGANVLT
15	-	TRBV7-9	TRBJ1-1	ASSSTVSRGKNTEAF
14	-	TRBV19	TRBJ2-2	ASTVLRGSNTGELF
11	-	TRBV9	TRBJ2-5	ASSDGSGETQY
9	-	TRBV7-2	TRBJ2-4	ASSLTDIQY
14	-	TRBV5-1	TRBJ2-5	ASSWGSGACQETQY
12	few	TRBV20-1	TRBJ2-7	SASIRGMSYEQY
13	-	TRBV20-1	TRBJ2-3	SASGSMPTTDTQY
10	-	TRBV6-6	TRBJ1-2	ASTGGGYGYT
13	-	TRBV27	TRBJ2-3	ASSLDIRGWDTQY
14	few	TRBV4-1	TRBJ2-7	ASSPIVRGTSYEQY
12	-	TRBV7-9	TRBJ2-7	ASNKGAGDPTRY